Each of the 2 T cell receptor beta chains below was sequenced from the same sample in a study of Ad26.COV2.S vaccination and SARS-CoV-2 variants. Sequencing was performed with immunoSEQ multiplex PCR; in TCRdb, only in-frame clones are kept and a portion is missing. The sample lists 180,000 or so clones, roughly nine tenths occurring once. The sample was peripheral blood, taken after recovery from COVID-19. These receptors were collected from a human donor who had recovered from COVID-19.

The rearrangement joins TRBV6-5 to TRBJ2-7; TRBD2 matches 9 bases. The V segment lost 2 bases and the J segment 3 bases; nucleotides outside the gene matches: 2. The germline V gene has CDR1 MNHEY and CDR2 SVGAGI. The CDR3 consists of 14 residues. CDR3 bases: TGTGCCAGCAGTTACGGCGGGAGGGGCTACGAGCAGTACTTC. Amino acids: CASSYGGRGYEQYF.

The V gene is TRBV5-6, the J gene TRBJ1-5, with a weak D call TRBD1 (5 bases). V lost 2 bases to trimming and J lost 2 bases, with 17 bases between them. The CDR3 covers 17 residues. Germline-derived CDR1 and CDR2 are SGHDT and YYEEEE. The CDR3 DNA sequence: TGTGCCAGCAGCTTACAAGGTACCCGGGGGGGCAATCAGCCCCAGCATTTT. Protein product: CASSLQGTRGGNQPQHF.